This is a list of T cell receptor beta chains from one sample in a study of cytomegalovirus exposure and HLA in healthy donors. The repertoire was sequenced with immunoSEQ multiplex PCR; TCRdb's copy has only in-frame clones and lacks some. The sample contains 160,000 or so clones, around 79% of which appear only once. Specimen: PBMCs. These receptors were collected from a man aged 40-55 years in good health and CMV-seronegative. The CDR3 runs from the conserved cysteine through the conserved F or W. The D gene is left open where the match is weak. Clone size appears in some rows only: once, few, many, or a class for an expanded clone.

J: TRBJ2-5; V: TRBV27; D: TRBD1; size: -; DNA: TGTGCCAGCAGTTTATCTCCCCGGGACAGACAAGAGACCCAGTACTTC; CDR3: CASSLSPRDRQETQYF
J: TRBJ2-1; V: TRBV19; D: TRBD2; size: -; DNA: TGTGCCAGTACCACCGGACTAGCGGGAGCGAGGCAGTACAATGAGCAGTTCTTC; CDR3: CASTTGLAGARQYNEQFF
J: TRBJ2-2; V: TRBV5-1; D: TRBD2; size: -; DNA: TGCGCCAGCCGGTGGACTAGCGGATACACCGGGGAGCTGTTTTTT; CDR3: CASRWTSGYTGELFF
J: TRBJ2-2; V: TRBV5-1; D: -; size: once; DNA: TGCGCCAGCAGGACCGGCCTGCTCGTGGGAGAGAACACCGGGGAGCTGTTTTTT; CDR3: CASRTGLLVGENTGELFF
J: TRBJ2-6; V: TRBV11-2; D: -; size: -; DNA: TGTGCCAGCAGCGCGACAGAGCCCGGTGGCCTGACTTTC; CDR3: CASSATEPGGLTF
J: TRBJ1-1; V: TRBV2; D: -; size: -; DNA: TGTGCCAGCTTATGGACAGTTATGAACACTGAAGCTTTCTTT; CDR3: CASLWTVMNTEAFF
J: TRBJ1-2; V: TRBV28; D: -; size: -; DNA: TGTGCCAGCAGTTTAGACAGATTACGTGGCTACACCTTC; CDR3: CASSLDRLRGYTF
J: TRBJ2-3; V: TRBV25-1; D: TRBD1; size: once; DNA: TGTGCCAGCAGTGCTGGACAGGCAAGCACAGATACGCAGTATTTT; CDR3: CASSAGQASTDTQYF
J: TRBJ2-7; V: TRBV5-1; D: TRBD2; size: -; DNA: TGCGCCAGCAGCTTCGGGACTAGCGGGCTCTACGAGCAGTACTTC; CDR3: CASSFGTSGLYEQYF
J: TRBJ2-5; V: TRBV6-5; D: TRBD1; size: -; DNA: TGTGCCAGCACCCAGGACAGGGGAGAGGGAGAGACCCAGTACTTC; CDR3: CASTQDRGEGETQYF
J: TRBJ1-3; V: TRBV5-1; D: -; size: -; DNA: TGCGCCAGCAGCTTGGCCGGGCAGGGGACTGGAAACACCATATATTTT; CDR3: CASSLAGQGTGNTIYF
J: TRBJ1-1; V: TRBV19; D: TRBD1; size: -; DNA: TGTGCCAGTAACCACAGGGGGCCTAGCACTGAAGCTTTCTTT; CDR3: CASNHRGPSTEAFF
J: TRBJ2-5; V: TRBV5-4; D: TRBD1; size: once; DNA: TGTGCCAGCAGCCCCCCCGGGACAGGAGTAAAAGAGACCCAGTACTTC; CDR3: CASSPPGTGVKETQYF
J: TRBJ1-1; V: TRBV19; D: -; size: -; DNA: TGTGCCAGTAGTACAACAGGTGGGAACACTGAAGCTTTCTTT; CDR3: CASSTTGGNTEAFF
J: TRBJ2-1; V: TRBV9; D: TRBD2; size: -; DNA: TGTGCCAGCAGCGTAGGTGGGAGGGTTGGCAATGAGCAGTTCTTC; CDR3: CASSVGGRVGNEQFF
J: TRBJ1-4; V: TRBV19; D: TRBD1; size: -; DNA: TGTGCCAGTAGTTCGGACAGGGGCAGCGAAAAACTGTTTTTT; CDR3: CASSSDRGSEKLFF
J: TRBJ2-2; V: TRBV28; D: -; size: -; DNA: TGTGCCAGCACCGGAGGGGTGAACACCGGGGAGCTGTTTTTT; CDR3: CASTGGVNTGELFF
J: TRBJ2-7; V: TRBV28; D: TRBD1; size: -; DNA: TGTGCCAGCAGTTTGGGACAGGTCTACGAGCAGTACTTC; CDR3: CASSLGQVYEQYF
J: TRBJ2-7; V: TRBV7-9; D: -; size: -; DNA: TGTGCCAGCAGCTTAGGTGGGGGAGGAGAGTACGAGCAGTACTTC; CDR3: CASSLGGGGEYEQYF
J: TRBJ2-7; V: TRBV2; D: -; size: -; DNA: TGTGCCAGCAGTGAAGCGCTTTGGACAAGTGAGCAGTACTTC; CDR3: CASSEALWTSEQYF
J: TRBJ2-3; V: TRBV9; D: -; size: -; DNA: TGTGCCAGCAGCGTAAGCGGAACCTCGGTTACGCAGTATTTT; CDR3: CASSVSGTSVTQYF
J: TRBJ1-1; V: TRBV20-1; D: -; size: -; DNA: TGCAGTGCCCAGGGAACTGAAGCTTTCTTT; CDR3: CSAQGTEAFF
J: TRBJ2-7; V: TRBV5-1; D: TRBD1; size: few; DNA: TGCGCCAGCAGCCCCCGACAGGGGTCCTACGAGCAGTACTTC; CDR3: CASSPRQGSYEQYF
J: TRBJ1-1; V: TRBV19; D: -; size: once; DNA: TGTGCCAGTAGCGCCCCGGGGAGTACTGAAGCTTTCTTT; CDR3: CASSAPGSTEAFF
J: TRBJ2-7; V: TRBV29-1; D: TRBD2; size: -; DNA: TGCAGCGTTTTGGACATTAACTTGACTAGCGGGGGATACGAGCAGTACTTC; CDR3: CSVLDINLTSGGYEQYF
J: TRBJ2-1; V: TRBV9; D: -; size: -; DNA: TGTGCCAGCAGCGCCGGCTTGGGAGTTTACAATGAGCAGTTCTTC; CDR3: CASSAGLGVYNEQFF
J: TRBJ2-3; V: TRBV5-1; D: -; size: -; DNA: TGCGCCAGCAGCTTGGATTCAGGGCATATAGATACGCAGTATTTT; CDR3: CASSLDSGHIDTQYF
J: TRBJ1-1; V: TRBV27; D: -; size: -; DNA: TGTGCCAGCAGTTTAACGGGGAAGAGCAGCACTGAAGCTTTCTTT; CDR3: CASSLTGKSSTEAFF
J: TRBJ2-1; V: TRBV6-1; D: TRBD2; size: once; DNA: TGTGCCAGCAGTGAATATCCTGGACTAGCGGGATTGTACAATGAGCAGTTCTTC; CDR3: CASSEYPGLAGLYNEQFF
J: TRBJ2-7; V: TRBV12-1; D: -; size: -; DNA: TGTGCCGGCGGACTTAGGTACGAGCAGTACTTC; CDR3: CAGGLRYEQYF
J: TRBJ2-1; V: TRBV19; D: TRBD1; size: -; DNA: TGTGCCAGTAGTATAGGCCGGGACAGGGTAAGGAATGAGCAGTTCTTC; CDR3: CASSIGRDRVRNEQFF
J: TRBJ2-7; V: TRBV2; D: TRBD2; size: once; DNA: TGTGCCAGCACTAGGCTAGCGGACGACGAGCAGTACTTC; CDR3: CASTRLADDEQYF
J: TRBJ2-2; V: TRBV6-1; D: -; size: -; DNA: TGTGCCAGCAGTGAAGGCGGCACCGGGGAGCTGTTTTTT; CDR3: CASSEGGTGELFF
J: TRBJ1-4; V: TRBV28; D: -; size: -; DNA: TGTGCCAGCAGTCGAACAGGGTGGACTAATGAAAAACTGTTTTTT; CDR3: CASSRTGWTNEKLFF
J: TRBJ2-5; V: TRBV5-1; D: TRBD2; size: few; DNA: TGCGCCAGCAGCTCGGGGACTAGCGGGAAGGGAGAGACCCAGTACTTC; CDR3: CASSSGTSGKGETQYF
J: TRBJ1-5; V: TRBV6-6; D: TRBD1; size: -; DNA: TGTGCCAGCTCGCGGCAGGGGGCTTCTCAGCCCCAGCATTTT; CDR3: CASSRQGASQPQHF
J: TRBJ2-5; V: TRBV18; D: -; size: -; DNA: TGTGCCAGCTCACCCCTAGAGACCCAGTACTTC; CDR3: CASSPLETQYF
J: TRBJ2-5; V: TRBV19; D: -; size: -; DNA: TGTGCCAGTAGGGGCCGGCCCCAAGAGACCCAGTACTTC; CDR3: CASRGRPQETQYF
J: TRBJ2-7; V: TRBV5-4; D: -; size: few; DNA: TGTGCCAGCAGCTTCGGACGGAGGCCCCACGAGCAGTACTTC; CDR3: CASSFGRRPHEQYF
J: TRBJ2-7; V: TRBV7-2; D: TRBD2; size: few; DNA: TGTGCCAGCAGCCCGTTCCCGGGAGGGTCCTACGAGCAGTACTTC; CDR3: CASSPFPGGSYEQYF
J: TRBJ1-2; V: TRBV7-9; D: TRBD1; size: -; DNA: TGTGCCAGCAGCTTAGCGGGGACAGGGGGCTTATCTGGCTACACCTTC; CDR3: CASSLAGTGGLSGYTF
J: TRBJ2-7; V: TRBV29-1; D: TRBD2; size: -; DNA: TGCAGCGTTAACGGACTAGCGGGAGAAAGCGAGCAGTACTTC; CDR3: CSVNGLAGESEQYF
J: TRBJ2-7; V: TRBV4-1; D: TRBD2; size: -; DNA: TGCGCCAGCAGCCAAGATCGTGGGGCGGGAGGACGCCGGGGGCAGTACTTC; CDR3: CASSQDRGAGGRRGQYF
J: TRBJ2-7; V: TRBV2; D: TRBD1; size: -; DNA: TGTGCCAGCAGCCTGCGACAGGGGCTGGTCGAGCAGTACTTC; CDR3: CASSLRQGLVEQYF
J: TRBJ2-6; V: TRBV6-5; D: -; size: few; DNA: TGTGCCAGCACCTCCCCTGGGGCCAACGTCCTGACTTTC; CDR3: CASTSPGANVLTF
J: TRBJ2-2; V: TRBV5-1; D: -; size: -; DNA: TGCGCCAGCAGCTTGGGGCAGGACACCGGGGAGCTGTTTTTT; CDR3: CASSLGQDTGELFF
J: TRBJ1-5; V: TRBV30; D: -; size: -; DNA: TGTGCCTGGAGTTTGTGGAAATCGGGTCAGCCCCAGCATTTT; CDR3: CAWSLWKSGQPQHF
J: TRBJ2-5; V: TRBV6-5; D: TRBD1; size: -; DNA: TGTGCCAGCACGGCAGACAGGGGTTTGGAGACCCAGTACTTC; CDR3: CASTADRGLETQYF
J: TRBJ2-7; V: TRBV5-5; D: TRBD1; size: once; DNA: TGTGCCAGCAGTTCCGGGACAGGGGCCTACGAGCAGTACTTC; CDR3: CASSSGTGAYEQYF
J: TRBJ2-5; V: TRBV20-1; D: TRBD1; size: -; DNA: TGCAGTGCTAGTGTGGACAGGGGGTACTTC; CDR3: CSASVDRGYF
J: TRBJ1-5; V: TRBV7-9; D: TRBD1; size: -; DNA: TGTGCCAGCAGCTCCGGGACAGGGGAAGAGCCCCAGCATTTT; CDR3: CASSSGTGEEPQHF
J: TRBJ2-5; V: TRBV6-6; D: TRBD1; size: once; DNA: TGTGCCAGCAGTTGGACAGGGGCGGAGACCCAGTACTTC; CDR3: CASSWTGAETQYF
J: TRBJ2-1; V: TRBV6-5; D: TRBD1; size: -; DNA: TGTGCCAGCAGACCTCCGGGACAGGGCTACAATGAGCAGTTCTTC; CDR3: CASRPPGQGYNEQFF
J: TRBJ2-3; V: TRBV5-1; D: TRBD2; size: -; DNA: TGCGCCAGCAGCTTGGGTGTTCCTCGCGGGAGGGCCAGTGGCACAGATACGCAGTATTTT; CDR3: CASSLGVPRGRASGTDTQYF
J: TRBJ2-7; V: TRBV5-1; D: TRBD2; size: once; DNA: TGCGCCAGCAGCTTGGGGTCAGGCGGGAGGAGGTATCGAGAGCAGTACTTC; CDR3: CASSLGSGGRRYREQYF
J: TRBJ2-3; V: TRBV5-1; D: -; size: -; DNA: TGCGCCAGCAGCTTGGATTACTTCTCCGTATCCACAGATACGCAGTATTTT; CDR3: CASSLDYFSVSTDTQYF
J: TRBJ2-4; V: TRBV25-1; D: TRBD2; size: -; DNA: TGTGCCAGCAGTCCGCCGAGGCGGGAGAAGGCCAAAAACATTCAGTACTTC; CDR3: CASSPPRREKAKNIQYF
J: TRBJ2-5; V: TRBV30; D: -; size: -; DNA: TGTGCCTGGAGTACGGAGGGGACAGAGACCCAGTACTTC; CDR3: CAWSTEGTETQYF